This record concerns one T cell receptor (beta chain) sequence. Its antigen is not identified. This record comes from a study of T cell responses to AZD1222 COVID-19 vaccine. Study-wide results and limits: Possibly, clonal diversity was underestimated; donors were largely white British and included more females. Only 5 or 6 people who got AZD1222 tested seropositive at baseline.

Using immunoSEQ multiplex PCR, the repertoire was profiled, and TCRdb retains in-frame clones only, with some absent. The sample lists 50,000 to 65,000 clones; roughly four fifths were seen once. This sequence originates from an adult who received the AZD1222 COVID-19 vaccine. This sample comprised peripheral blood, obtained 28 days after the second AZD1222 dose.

The CDR3 DNA reads as TGTGCCTGGAGGGAGGACAGGGTTAATCAGCCCCAGCATTTT. This codes for CAWREDRVNQPQHF. The V call is TRBV30, the J call TRBJ1-5; 8 bases match TRBD1. CDR3 length: 14 amino acids. V shed 3 bases and J 4 bases; nucleotides not matched to a gene: 5. Looked up from germline, CDR1 is GTSNPN and CDR2 is SVGIG (reference sequence).